The sequence of this T cell receptor beta chain was determined in a study of blood T cell repertoires in COVID-19. Study in general: Acute and convalescent COVID-19 specimens originated in the United States, Italy and Spain. T cells, B-cell-depleted T cells, or PBMCs provided the cDNA or gDNA that served as material.

V lost 5 bases to trimming and J lost 4 bases, with 11 bases between them. Germline CDR1 and CDR2: SGHTA and FQGNSA. There are 13 residues in the CDR3. Source study methods: Reference gene primer amplification yielded estimated nucleated cell counts. Assay used: immunoSEQ multiplex PCR; TCRdb lists only in-frame clones, some missing. The DNA gave D and trimming, while V, J and clone size come from that table. This table has around 64,000 clones, 85% to 90% appearing once. The chain carries TRBV7-2 and TRBJ1-2; D is possibly TRBD1 (6 bases). Sequencing was performed on peripheral blood. The receptor's source is a man aged 50-60 years with active COVID-19. The CDR3 is CASSTRGSYGYTF. CDR3 bases: TGTGCCAGCAGCACGAGGGGGAGCTATGGCTACACCTTC.